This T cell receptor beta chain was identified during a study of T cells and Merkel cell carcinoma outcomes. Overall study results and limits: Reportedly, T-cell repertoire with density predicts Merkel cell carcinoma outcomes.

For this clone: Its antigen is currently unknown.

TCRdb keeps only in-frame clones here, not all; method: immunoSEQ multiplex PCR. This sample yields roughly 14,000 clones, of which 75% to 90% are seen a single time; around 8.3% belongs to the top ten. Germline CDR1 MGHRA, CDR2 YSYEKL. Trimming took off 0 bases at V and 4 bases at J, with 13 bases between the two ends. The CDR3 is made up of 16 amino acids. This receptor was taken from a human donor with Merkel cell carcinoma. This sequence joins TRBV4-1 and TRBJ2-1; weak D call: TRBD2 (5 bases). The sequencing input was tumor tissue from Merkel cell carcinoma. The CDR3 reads CASSQDTSGVYNEQFF. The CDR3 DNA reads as TGCGCCAGCAGCCAAGATACGAGCGGAGTATACAATGAGCAGTTCTTC.